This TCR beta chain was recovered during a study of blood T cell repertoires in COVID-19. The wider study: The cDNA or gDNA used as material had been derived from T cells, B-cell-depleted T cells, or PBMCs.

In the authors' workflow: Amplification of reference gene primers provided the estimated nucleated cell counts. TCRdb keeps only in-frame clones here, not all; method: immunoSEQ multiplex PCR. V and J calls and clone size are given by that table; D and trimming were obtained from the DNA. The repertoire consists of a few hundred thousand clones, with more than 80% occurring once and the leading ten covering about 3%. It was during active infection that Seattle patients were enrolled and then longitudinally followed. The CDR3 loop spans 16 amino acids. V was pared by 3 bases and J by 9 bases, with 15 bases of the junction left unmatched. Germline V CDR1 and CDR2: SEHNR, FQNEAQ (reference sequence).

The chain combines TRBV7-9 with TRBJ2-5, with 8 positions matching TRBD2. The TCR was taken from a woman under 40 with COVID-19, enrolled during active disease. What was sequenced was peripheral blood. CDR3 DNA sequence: TGTGCCAGCAGCTTCGGCCTACCTGACAACGGGGGGGCCCAGTACTTC. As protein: CASSFGLPDNGGAQYF. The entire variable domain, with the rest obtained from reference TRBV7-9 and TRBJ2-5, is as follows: DTGVSQNPRHKITKRGQNVTFRCDPISEHNRLYWYRQTLGQGPEFLTYFQNEAQLEKSRLLSDRFSAERPKGSFSTLEIQRTEQGDSAMYLCASSFGLPDNGGAQYFGPGTRLLVL.